Only a few counts were recorded for the clone carrying this T cell receptor beta chain. Its matching antigen is unknown. The data belong to a study of T cell repertoires in ileal Crohn's disease. Study conclusions and caveats: Every patient over 26.8% clonality showed endoscopic recurrence.

TCRB immunosequencing input was roughly 500 nanograms of biopsy DNA per sample. The protocol was immunoSEQ multiplex PCR, while the TCRdb copy is restricted to in-frame clones and leaves out a portion. The profile covers tens of thousands of clones, with about 81% appearing a single time and around 5.6% taken by the ten largest. This TCR was sampled from an adult with Crohn's disease. Sequencing used ileal tissue.

The CDR3 protein is CASSLGTGYAYGYTF. CDR3 in DNA: TGTGCCAGCAGCTTAGGGACAGGGTATGCCTATGGCTACACCTTC. V gene TRBV7-2 combines with J gene TRBJ1-2; 8 nucleotides align to TRBD1. This CDR3 has 15 amino acids. The germline gives CDR1 SGHTA, CDR2 FQGNSA. The J segment lost 4 bases and the V segment lost 1 base, leaving 5 bases of the junction unmatched.